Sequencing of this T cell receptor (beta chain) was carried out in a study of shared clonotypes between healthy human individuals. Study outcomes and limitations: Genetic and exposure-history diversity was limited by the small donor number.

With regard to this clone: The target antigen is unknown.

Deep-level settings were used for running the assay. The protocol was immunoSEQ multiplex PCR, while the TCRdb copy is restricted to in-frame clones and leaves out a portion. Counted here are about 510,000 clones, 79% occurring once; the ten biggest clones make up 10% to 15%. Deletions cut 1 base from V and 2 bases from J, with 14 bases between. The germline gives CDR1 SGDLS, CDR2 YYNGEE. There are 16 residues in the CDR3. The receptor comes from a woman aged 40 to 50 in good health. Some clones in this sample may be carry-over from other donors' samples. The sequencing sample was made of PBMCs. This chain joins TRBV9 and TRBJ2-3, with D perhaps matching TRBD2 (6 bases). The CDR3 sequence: CASSVTVAGNTDTQYF. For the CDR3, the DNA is TGTGCCAGCAGCGTAACGGTGGCGGGGAACACAGATACGCAGTATTTT.